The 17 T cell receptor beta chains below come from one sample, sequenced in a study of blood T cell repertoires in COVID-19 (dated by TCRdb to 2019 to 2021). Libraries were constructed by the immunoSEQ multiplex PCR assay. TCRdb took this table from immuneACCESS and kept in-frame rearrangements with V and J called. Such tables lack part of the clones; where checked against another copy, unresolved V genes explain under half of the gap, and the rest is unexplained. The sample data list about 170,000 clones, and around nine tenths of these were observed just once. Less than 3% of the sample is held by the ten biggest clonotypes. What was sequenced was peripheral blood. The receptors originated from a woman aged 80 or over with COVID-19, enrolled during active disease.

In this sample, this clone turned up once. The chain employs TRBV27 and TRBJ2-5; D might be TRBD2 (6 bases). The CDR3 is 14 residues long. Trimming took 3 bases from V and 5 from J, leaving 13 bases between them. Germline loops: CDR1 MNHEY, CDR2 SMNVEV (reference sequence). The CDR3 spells CASSFRGAGETQYF. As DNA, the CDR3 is TGTGCCAGCAGTTTCCGCGGGGCGGGGGAGACCCAGTACTTC.

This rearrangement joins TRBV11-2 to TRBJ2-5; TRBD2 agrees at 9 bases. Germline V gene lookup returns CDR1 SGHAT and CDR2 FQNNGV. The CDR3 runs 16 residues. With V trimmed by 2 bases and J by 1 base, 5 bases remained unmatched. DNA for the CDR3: TGTGCCAGCAGCTTACGGGCTAGCGGGATCCAAGAGACCCAGTACTTC. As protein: CASSLRASGIQETQYF.

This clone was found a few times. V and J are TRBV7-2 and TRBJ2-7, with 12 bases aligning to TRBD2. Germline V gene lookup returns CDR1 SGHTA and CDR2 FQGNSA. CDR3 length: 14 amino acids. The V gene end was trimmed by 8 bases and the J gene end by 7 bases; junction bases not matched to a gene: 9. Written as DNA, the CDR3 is TGTGCCAGCGGGCTAGCGGGAGGGCCGGGGGAGCAGTACTTC. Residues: CASGLAGGPGEQYF.

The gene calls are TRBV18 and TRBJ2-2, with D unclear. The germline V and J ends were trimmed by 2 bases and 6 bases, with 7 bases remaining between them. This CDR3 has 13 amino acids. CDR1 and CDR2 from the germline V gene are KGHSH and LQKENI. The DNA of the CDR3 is TGTGCCAGCTCACCAAGCCGGGCCGGGGAGCTGTTTTTT. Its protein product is CASSPSRAGELFF.

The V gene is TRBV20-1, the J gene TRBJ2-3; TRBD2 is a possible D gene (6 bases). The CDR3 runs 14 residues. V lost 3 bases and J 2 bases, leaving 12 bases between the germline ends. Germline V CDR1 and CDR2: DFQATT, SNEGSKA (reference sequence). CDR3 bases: TGCAGTGCTAGTCCTAGCGCAGACACAGATACGCAGTATTTT. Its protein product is CSASPSADTDTQYF.

DNA of the CDR3: TGTGCCAGCAGCTCAAACAGGGGGCCCTATGGCTACACCTTC. This gives the protein CASSSNRGPYGYTF. The chain is built from TRBV11-2 and TRBJ1-2, with 9 nucleotides matching TRBD1. The CDR3 has 14 residues. Trimming at V came to 4 bases and at J to 4 bases, leaving 4 bases not matched to a gene. Germline values: CDR1 SGHAT, CDR2 FQNNGV.

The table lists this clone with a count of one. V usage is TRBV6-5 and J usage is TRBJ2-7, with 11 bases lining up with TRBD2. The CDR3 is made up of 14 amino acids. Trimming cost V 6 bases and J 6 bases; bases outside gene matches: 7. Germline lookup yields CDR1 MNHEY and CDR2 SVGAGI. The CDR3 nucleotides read TGTGCCAGCAGGTCGACTAGCGGGATGACCGAGCAGTACTTC. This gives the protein CASRSTSGMTEQYF.

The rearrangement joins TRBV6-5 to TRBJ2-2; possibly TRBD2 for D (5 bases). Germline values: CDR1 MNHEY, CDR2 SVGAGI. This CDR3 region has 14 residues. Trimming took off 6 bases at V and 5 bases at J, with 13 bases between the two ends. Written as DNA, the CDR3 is TGTGCCAGCAGGGGAGCTTCGGGAACCGGGGAGCTGTTTTTT. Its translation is CASRGASGTGELFF.

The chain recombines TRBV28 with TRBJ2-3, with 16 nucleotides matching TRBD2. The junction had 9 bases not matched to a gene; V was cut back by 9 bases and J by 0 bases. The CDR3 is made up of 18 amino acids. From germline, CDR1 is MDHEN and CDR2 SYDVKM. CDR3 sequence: CASVGTSGRGSSTDTQYF. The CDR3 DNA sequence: TGTGCCAGTGTCGGGACTAGCGGGAGGGGTTCTAGCACAGATACGCAGTATTTT.

CDR3 coding DNA: TGTGCCAGCAGCCAAGGGGTCTTGAACACTGAAGCTTTCTTT. Encoded protein: CASSQGVLNTEAFF. The chain recombines TRBV6-5 with TRBJ1-1, with D perhaps matching TRBD1 (5 bases). V lost 6 bases and J lost 0, with 11 bases in between. Germline assignment: CDR1 MNHEY and CDR2 SVGAGI. This CDR3 is 14 amino acids long.

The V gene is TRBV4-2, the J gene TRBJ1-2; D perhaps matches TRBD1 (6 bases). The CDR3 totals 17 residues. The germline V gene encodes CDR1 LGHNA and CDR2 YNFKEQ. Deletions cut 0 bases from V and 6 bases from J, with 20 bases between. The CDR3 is CASSQDYRVGVYHGYTF. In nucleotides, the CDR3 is TGTGCCAGCAGCCAAGACTACAGGGTGGGGGTTTATCATGGCTACACCTTC.

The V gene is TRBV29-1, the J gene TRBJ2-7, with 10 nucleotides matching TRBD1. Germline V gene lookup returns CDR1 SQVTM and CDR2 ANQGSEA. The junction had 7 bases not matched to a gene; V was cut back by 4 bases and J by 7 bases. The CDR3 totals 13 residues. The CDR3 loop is CSVGGQGVGEQYF. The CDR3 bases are TGCAGCGTTGGTGGACAGGGGGTTGGGGAGCAGTACTTC.

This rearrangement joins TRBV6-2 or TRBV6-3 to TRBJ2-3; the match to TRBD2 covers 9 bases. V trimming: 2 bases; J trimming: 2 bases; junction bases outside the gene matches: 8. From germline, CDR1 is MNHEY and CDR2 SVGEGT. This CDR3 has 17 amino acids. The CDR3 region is CASSYPPASGNTDTQYF. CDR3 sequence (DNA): TGTGCCAGCAGTTACCCACCGGCTAGCGGGAACACAGATACGCAGTATTTT.

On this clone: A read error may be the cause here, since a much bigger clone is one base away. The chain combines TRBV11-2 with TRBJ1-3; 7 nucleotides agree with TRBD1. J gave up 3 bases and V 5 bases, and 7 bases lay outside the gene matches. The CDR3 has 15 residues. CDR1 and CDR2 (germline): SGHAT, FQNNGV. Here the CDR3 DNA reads TGTGCCAGCAGCCATTACAGGGGAATTGGAAACACCATATATTTT. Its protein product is CASSHYRGIGNTIYF.

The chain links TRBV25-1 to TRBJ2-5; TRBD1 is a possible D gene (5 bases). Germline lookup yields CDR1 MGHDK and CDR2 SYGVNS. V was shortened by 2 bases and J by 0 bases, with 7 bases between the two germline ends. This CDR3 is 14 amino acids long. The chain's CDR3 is CASSEGAYQETQYF. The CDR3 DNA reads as TGTGCCAGCAGTGAAGGGGCGTACCAAGAGACCCAGTACTTC.

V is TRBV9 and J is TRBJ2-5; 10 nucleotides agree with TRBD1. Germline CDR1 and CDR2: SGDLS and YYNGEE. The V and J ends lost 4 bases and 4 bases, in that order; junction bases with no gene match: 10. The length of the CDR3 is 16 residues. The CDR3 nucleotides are TGTGCCAGCAGCCAGACAGACAGGGGGCGCACAGAGACCCAGTACTTC. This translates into CASSQTDRGRTETQYF.

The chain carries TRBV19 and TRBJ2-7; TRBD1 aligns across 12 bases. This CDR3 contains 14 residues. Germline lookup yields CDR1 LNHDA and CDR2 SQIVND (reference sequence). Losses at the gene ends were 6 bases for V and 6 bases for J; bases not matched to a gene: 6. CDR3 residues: CASSSGTGGTEQYF. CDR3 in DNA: TGTGCCAGTAGCTCCGGGACAGGGGGCACCGAGCAGTACTTC.